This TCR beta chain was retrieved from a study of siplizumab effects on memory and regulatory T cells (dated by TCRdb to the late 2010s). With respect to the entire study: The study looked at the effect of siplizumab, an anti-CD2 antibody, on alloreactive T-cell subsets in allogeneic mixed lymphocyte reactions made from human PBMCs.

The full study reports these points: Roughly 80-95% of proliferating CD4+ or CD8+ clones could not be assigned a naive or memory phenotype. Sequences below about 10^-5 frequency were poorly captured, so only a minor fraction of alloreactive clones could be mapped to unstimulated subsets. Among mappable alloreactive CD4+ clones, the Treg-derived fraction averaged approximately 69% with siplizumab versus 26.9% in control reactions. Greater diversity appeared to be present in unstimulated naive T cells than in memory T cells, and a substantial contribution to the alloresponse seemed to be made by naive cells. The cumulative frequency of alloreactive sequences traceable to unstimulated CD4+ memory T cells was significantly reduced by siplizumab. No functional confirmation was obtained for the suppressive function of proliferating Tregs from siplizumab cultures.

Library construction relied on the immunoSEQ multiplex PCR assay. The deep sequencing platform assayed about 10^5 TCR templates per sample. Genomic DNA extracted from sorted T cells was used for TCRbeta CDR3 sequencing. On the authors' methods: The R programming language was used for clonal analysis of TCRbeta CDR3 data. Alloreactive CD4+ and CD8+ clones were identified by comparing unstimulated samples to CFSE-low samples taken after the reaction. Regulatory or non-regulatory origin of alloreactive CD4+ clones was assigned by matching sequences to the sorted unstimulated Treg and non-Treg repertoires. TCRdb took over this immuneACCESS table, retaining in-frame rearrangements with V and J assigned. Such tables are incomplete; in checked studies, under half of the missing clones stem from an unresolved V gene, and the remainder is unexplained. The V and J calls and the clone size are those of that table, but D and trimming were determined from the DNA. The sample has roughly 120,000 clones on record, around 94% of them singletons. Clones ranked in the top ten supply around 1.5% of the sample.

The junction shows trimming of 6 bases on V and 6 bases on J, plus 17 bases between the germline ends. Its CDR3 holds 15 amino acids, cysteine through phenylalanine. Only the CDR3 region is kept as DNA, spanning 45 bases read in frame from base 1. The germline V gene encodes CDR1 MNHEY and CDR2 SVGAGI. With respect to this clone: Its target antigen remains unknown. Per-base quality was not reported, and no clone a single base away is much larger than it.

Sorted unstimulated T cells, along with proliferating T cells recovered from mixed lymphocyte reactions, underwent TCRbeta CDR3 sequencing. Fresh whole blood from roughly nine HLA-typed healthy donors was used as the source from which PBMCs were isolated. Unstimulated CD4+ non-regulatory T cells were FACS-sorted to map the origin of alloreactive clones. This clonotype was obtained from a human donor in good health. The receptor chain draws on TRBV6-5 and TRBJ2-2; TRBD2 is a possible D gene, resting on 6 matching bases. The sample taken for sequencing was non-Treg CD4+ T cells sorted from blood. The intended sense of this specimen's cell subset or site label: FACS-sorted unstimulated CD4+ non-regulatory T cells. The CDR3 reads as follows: CASSRGRSGSGELFF. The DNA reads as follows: TGTGCCAGCAGCCGCGGACGGAGCGGGTCCGGGGAGCTGTTTTTT.